Below, 6 T cell receptor beta chains from the same sample are listed, as sequenced in a study of cytomegalovirus exposure and HLA in healthy donors. The PCR was carried out with 60 Vbeta primers and 13 Jbeta primers. Sequencing used immunoSEQ multiplex PCR; TCRdb keeps in-frame clones, though not all of them. The repertoire includes under 200,000 clones, 65% to 85% of them detected once, and roughly 0.75% sits in the top ten. The source material was PBMCs. The receptors come from a woman between 18 and 29 years old in good health and CMV-seronegative.

This rearrangement joins TRBV7-8 to TRBJ2-7; 8 nucleotides align to TRBD2. The CDR3 has 14 amino acids. The V gene's germline CDR1 is SGHVS and CDR2 FQNEAQ. J gave up 2 bases and V 5 bases, and 5 bases lay outside the gene matches. The CDR3 here is CASSQTGGTYEQYF. In DNA form, the CDR3 reads TGTGCCAGCAGCCAAACGGGAGGGACCTACGAGCAGTACTTC.

This chain joins TRBV23-1 and TRBJ2-3; TRBD1 agrees at 9 bases. TRBV23-1 is an ORF for which the function is uncertain. After removal of 9 bases from V and 4 bases from J, the junction contained 11 bases not matched to a gene. The CDR3 sequence is 15 residues long. Written as DNA, the CDR3 is TGCGCCAGATCCGGGACAGGGTATGGGGCAGATACGCAGTATTTT. Translating gives CARSGTGYGADTQYF.

The chain is built from TRBV28 and TRBJ2-4; no clear D. V was pared by 7 bases and J by 6 bases, with 13 bases between. The CDR3 runs to 13 residues. Germline V gives CDR1 MDHEN, CDR2 SYDVKM. CDR3 nucleotide sequence: TGTGCCAGCAATACCCCCGGTACAAACATTCAGTACTTC. Protein product: CASNTPGTNIQYF.

This clone was found once. This chain connects TRBV27 to TRBJ2-7; no definite D call. The CDR3 is 14 residues long. Trimming removed 3 bases at V and 3 bases at J, with 12 bases between. CDR1 and CDR2 from the germline V gene are MNHEY and SMNVEV (reference sequence). CDR3 bases: TGTGCCAGCAGTTTGAAGAGCAACTTCTACGAGCAGTACTTC. Protein: CASSLKSNFYEQYF.

CDR3 bases: TGTGCCAGCAGCCTGTGGGGAGGGTTAAACACCGGGGAGCTGTTTTTT. Amino acids: CASSLWGGLNTGELFF. This chain links TRBV7-3 with TRBJ2-2, with TRBD2 matching 7 bases. Unmatched junction bases numbered 8, after V lost 5 bases and J lost 2 bases. CDR3 length: 16 residues. Germline V CDR1 and CDR2: SGHTA, FQGTGA.

The chain is built from TRBV6-5 and TRBJ1-2; a possible D gene is TRBD1 (6 bases). The CDR3 is made up of 13 amino acids. The V gene's germline CDR1 is MNHEY and CDR2 SVGAGI. Trimming left V 5 bases short and J 5 bases short, with 12 bases between. The CDR3 reads CASSVGGRYGYTF. The CDR3 DNA is TGTGCCAGCAGTGTTGGGGGCCGGTATGGCTACACCTTC.